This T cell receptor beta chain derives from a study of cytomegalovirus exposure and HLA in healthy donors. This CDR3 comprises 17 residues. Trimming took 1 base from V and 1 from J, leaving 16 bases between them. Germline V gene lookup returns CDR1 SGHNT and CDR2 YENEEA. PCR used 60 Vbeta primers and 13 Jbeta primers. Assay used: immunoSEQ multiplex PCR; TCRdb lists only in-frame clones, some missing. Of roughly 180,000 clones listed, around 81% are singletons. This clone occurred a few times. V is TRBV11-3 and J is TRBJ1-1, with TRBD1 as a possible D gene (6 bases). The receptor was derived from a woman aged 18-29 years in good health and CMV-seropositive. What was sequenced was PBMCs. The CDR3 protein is CASSLALLQGANTEAFF. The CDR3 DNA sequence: TGTGCCAGCAGCTTAGCCCTTCTACAGGGCGCGAACACTGAAGCTTTCTTT.